The 14 T cell receptor beta chains presented below share a single source sample, sequenced in a study of Ad26.COV2.S vaccination and SARS-CoV-2 variants. Sequencing used immunoSEQ multiplex PCR; TCRdb keeps in-frame clones, though not all of them. The sample has over 110,000 clones, 75% to 90% seen once. The sequencing used peripheral blood, collected after recovery from COVID-19. Receptors were obtained from a human donor who had recovered from COVID-19.

The chain combines TRBV11-2 with TRBJ2-7; unclear D gene. V shed 5 bases and J shed 2 bases, with 10 bases lying between them. The CDR3 loop spans 13 amino acids. CDR1 and CDR2 from the germline V gene are SGHAT and FQNNGV. The CDR3 sequence is CASSEGRAYEQYF. Here the CDR3 DNA reads TGTGCCAGCAGCGAAGGACGGGCCTACGAGCAGTACTTC. The entire variable domain, with the rest obtained from reference TRBV11-2 and TRBJ2-7, is as follows: EAGVAQSPRYKIIEKRQSVAFWCNPISGHATLYWYQQILGQGPKLLIQFQNNGVVDDSQLPKDRFSAERLKGVDSTLKIQPAKLEDSAVYLCASSEGRAYEQYFGPGTRLTVT.

V and J are TRBV7-2 and TRBJ1-1; weak D call: TRBD1 (5 bases). Germline values: CDR1 SGHTA, CDR2 FQGNSA. V was clipped by 3 bases and J by 1 base, with 18 bases between them. This CDR3 is built from 17 residues. The CDR3 loop is CASSFRARGARNTEAFF. The CDR3 region has the DNA TGTGCCAGCAGCTTTAGGGCGAGGGGCGCGAGGAACACTGAAGCTTTCTTT.

V and J are TRBV12-3 or TRBV12-4 and TRBJ1-2; D unresolved. V lost 2 bases to trimming and J lost 7 bases, with 11 bases between them. CDR3 length equals 13 residues. This CDR3 reads CASSLPPQLGYTF. The CDR3 nucleotides read TGTGCCAGCAGTTTACCGCCGCAGCTTGGCTACACCTTC.

This rearrangement joins TRBV19 to TRBJ1-5, with unresolved D. Germline V gene lookup returns CDR1 LNHDA and CDR2 SQIVND (reference sequence). The CDR3 covers 15 residues. V shed 3 bases and J shed 5 bases, with 14 bases lying between them. CDR3 bases: TGTGCCAGTAGTATGGAGGTTGAAATATATCAGCCCCAGCATTTT. The encoded protein is CASSMEVEIYQPQHF.

CDR3 nucleotides: TGTGCCAGCAGCCAAGTCCAGAACATGAACACTGAAGCTTTCTTT. Translating gives CASSQVQNMNTEAFF. This chain links TRBV14 with TRBJ1-1; D is ambiguous. Deletions cut 1 base from V and 0 bases from J, with 9 bases between. Looked up from germline, CDR1 is SGHDN and CDR2 is FVKESK. The CDR3 covers 15 residues.

The V and J genes are TRBV4-2 and TRBJ1-2; no clear D gene. CDR1 is LGHNA, CDR2 YNFKEQ, per germline. This CDR3 is 14 amino acids long. Trimming stripped 4 bases from V and 4 bases from J, with 13 bases between. CDR3 DNA sequence: TGTGCCAGCAGCCCCCCTCGGGAGTTCTATGGCTACACCTTC. Translating gives CASSPPREFYGYTF.

This chain links TRBV4-3 with TRBJ2-7; a weak D match, TRBD1 (5 bases). Germline CDR1 reads LGHNA; CDR2 reads YSLEER. V lost 0 bases and J lost 3, with 9 bases in between. There are 14 residues in the CDR3. DNA for the CDR3: TGCGCCAGCAGCCAAGACCAGGGTAGCTACGAGCAGTACTTC. This gives the protein CASSQDQGSYEQYF.

The chain is built from TRBV3-1 (or the pseudogene TRBV3-2) and TRBJ2-3; D may be TRBD1 or TRBD2 (6 bases each). The germline gives CDR1 LGHDT, CDR2 YNNKEL (reference sequence). V was pared by 0 bases and J by 5 bases, with 9 bases between. The CDR3 is made up of 14 amino acids. CDR3 loop: CASSQEGGQDTQYF. In DNA, the CDR3 is TGTGCCAGCAGCCAAGAGGGGGGCCAAGATACGCAGTATTTT.

V usage is TRBV6-2 or TRBV6-3 and J usage is TRBJ2-7; no firm D call. CDR1 is MNHEY and CDR2 is SVGEGT in the germline V gene. Trimming shortened V by 5 bases and J by 3 bases, and 8 bases separated the two germline ends. This CDR3 is built from 12 residues. In nucleotides, the CDR3 is TGTGCCAGCAGTGTCCAGGACTACGAGCAGTACTTC. Its protein product is CASSVQDYEQYF.

The chain recombines TRBV15 with TRBJ1-3; D is ambiguous. The germline gives CDR1 LNHNV, CDR2 YYDKDF (reference sequence). The CDR3 extends over 14 amino acids. V dropped 1 base and J dropped 7 bases, with 11 bases sitting between them. DNA of the CDR3: TGTGCCACCAGCAGAGCCCGGACCGGTAACACCATATATTTT. It specifies CATSRARTGNTIYF.

The chain carries TRBV4-3 and TRBJ2-2; unclear D gene. The V end lost 0 bases, the J end lost 2 bases, and 10 bases lay between the germline ends. The CDR3 covers 16 residues. Germline V gives CDR1 LGHNA, CDR2 YSLEER. The CDR3 DNA is TGCGCCAGCAGCCAAGACTTGGGCAGTAACACCGGGGAGCTGTTTTTT. This codes for CASSQDLGSNTGELFF.

V usage is TRBV19 and J usage is TRBJ1-2; 8 bases line up with TRBD1. Germline loops: CDR1 LNHDA, CDR2 SQIVND (reference sequence). The CDR3 consists of 15 residues. V shed 3 bases, J shed 6 bases, and the junction held 9 bases outside the gene matches. The CDR3 loop reads CASSILWTGSDGYTF. The CDR3 DNA reads TGTGCCAGTAGTATCCTCTGGACAGGGAGTGATGGCTACACCTTC.

V and J are TRBV29-1 and TRBJ1-4; D is possibly TRBD1 (5 bases). The germline V and J ends were trimmed by 6 bases and 2 bases, with 13 bases remaining between them. Germline CDR1 is SQVTM and CDR2 is ANQGSEA. The CDR3 contains 14 residues. CDR3 residues: CSVGLTGTNEKLFF. The DNA for the CDR3 is TGCAGCGTGGGGCTGACGGGGACTAATGAAAAACTGTTTTTT.

The table lists this clone with a few counts. The V call is TRBV11-3, the J call TRBJ2-5; 8 bases line up with TRBD1. V lost 3 bases to trimming and J lost 1 base; unmatched junction nucleotides: 7. CDR1 SGHNT and CDR2 YENEEA come from the germline V gene. The CDR3 has 16 amino acids. This CDR3 is CASSLGDRGGQETQYF. CDR3 coding DNA: TGTGCCAGCAGCTTGGGCGACAGGGGCGGCCAAGAGACCCAGTACTTC.